This T cell receptor (beta chain) was profiled in a study of control samples from healthy donors and cancer patients. Assay: immunoSEQ multiplex PCR; the TCRdb copy retains only in-frame clones and omits some. The table lists about 180,000 clones, over 85% of them singletons. Trimming left V 3 bases short and J 10 bases short, with 13 bases between. Germline CDR1 is SGHKS and CDR2 is YYEKEE (reference sequence). This CDR3 is 12 amino acids long. The material sequenced was blood. The chain couples TRBV5-5 to TRBJ1-2; D is ambiguous. This clonotype was sampled from a man aged 25-40 years in good health. The CDR3 nucleotides read TGTGCCAGCAGCTCCGAGGAACTTCCCTACACCTTC. This sequence encodes CASSSEELPYTF.